A single sample gave rise to the 11 T cell receptor beta chains below, sequenced in a study of T cell changes during pregnancy in multiple sclerosis. Assay used: immunoSEQ multiplex PCR; TCRdb lists only in-frame clones, some missing. In the table there are 15,000 to 25,000 clones, 89% of which are singletons. The sequenced sample was CD8+ T cells from peripheral blood mononuclear cells, obtained in the second trimester of pregnancy. The source is a female donor in good health, enrolled as a control in a pregnancy study.

V is TRBV9 and J is TRBJ2-7; TRBD1 matches at 9 bases. The CDR3 contains 13 residues. CDR1 and CDR2 (germline): SGDLS, YYNGEE. Unmatched junction bases numbered 0, after V lost 0 bases and J lost 5 bases. CDR3 loop: CASSVGTGDEQYF. The CDR3 DNA is TGTGCCAGCAGCGTAGGGACAGGGGACGAGCAGTACTTC.

The chain uses TRBV27 and TRBJ2-7, with D possibly being TRBD2 (5 bases). The CDR3 length is 14 residues. The germline CDR1 and CDR2 sequences are MNHEY and SMNVEV (reference sequence). The V end lost 4 bases, the J end lost 5 bases, and 15 bases lay between the germline ends. The DNA for the CDR3 is TGTGCCAGCAGTTCACAACCGGAGGTAAACGAGCAGTACTTC. Amino acids: CASSSQPEVNEQYF.

The chain combines TRBV28 with TRBJ2-7; 14 nucleotides match TRBD2. Germline loops: CDR1 MDHEN, CDR2 SYDVKM. The CDR3 is 16 amino acids. Trimming at V came to 5 bases and at J to 4 bases, leaving 7 bases not matched to a gene. The CDR3 region has the DNA TGTGCCAGCAGTCTCTCGGGACTAGCGGGAGTTTACGAGCAGTACTTC. Its translation: CASSLSGLAGVYEQYF.

The chain recombines TRBV9 with TRBJ2-1; TRBD2 aligns across 8 bases. Germline V lookup: CDR1 SGDLS, CDR2 YYNGEE. Trimming at V came to 3 bases and at J to 2 bases, leaving 4 bases not matched to a gene. The CDR3 totals 15 residues. CDR3 in DNA: TGTGCCAGCAGCGAAAACGGGGGGGCCTACAATGAGCAGTTCTTC. Its protein is CASSENGGAYNEQFF.

V usage is TRBV9 and J usage is TRBJ1-2, with a possible D match to TRBD1 (5 bases). The V and J ends lost 4 bases and 5 bases respectively, with 18 bases between them. Germline assignment: CDR1 SGDLS and CDR2 YYNGEE. There are 15 residues in the CDR3. DNA of the CDR3: TGTGCCAGCAGCCCGAGTGGGGCAGCCGTATATGGCTACACCTTC. Protein product: CASSPSGAAVYGYTF.

This chain joins TRBV27 and TRBJ2-1, with 9 bases lining up with TRBD2. V trimming: 10 bases; J trimming: 15 bases; junction bases outside the gene matches: 13. The V gene's germline CDR1 is MNHEY and CDR2 SMNVEV (reference sequence). CDR3 length equals 12 residues. The CDR3 DNA is TGTGCCACGGCCACCGGGACTAGCTTACGGTTCTTC. It specifies CATATGTSLRFF.

The chain carries TRBV6-1 and TRBJ2-1, with TRBD2 identical over 8 bases. The CDR3 has 14 residues. CDR1 and CDR2 from the germline V gene are MNHNS and SASEGT. V lost 8 bases, J lost 4 bases, and 7 bases stayed unmatched. The DNA for the CDR3 is TGTGCCAGCCTCGGTACTAGCGGATACAATGAGCAGTTCTTC. It codes for CASLGTSGYNEQFF.

V is TRBV7-2 and J is TRBJ2-1; D might be TRBD1 (5 bases). V was cut by 1 base and J by 7 bases, with 5 bases left in between. The CDR3 consists of 12 residues. CDR1 and CDR2 (germline): SGHTA, FQGNSA. In nucleotides, the CDR3 is TGTGCCAGCAGCTTAGAGGGGAATGAGCAGTTCTTC. It is translated as CASSLEGNEQFF.

The rearrangement joins TRBV7-2 to TRBJ1-1; 10 bases align to TRBD1. Per germline, CDR1 SGHTA and CDR2 FQGNSA. V gave up 4 bases and J gave up 7 bases; unmatched junction bases: 6. The CDR3 has 14 residues. The CDR3 DNA reads TGTGCCAGCAGCTCGGGACAGGGGTTCATTGAAGCTTTCTTT. This encodes CASSSGQGFIEAFF.

The CDR3 sequence is CASRGTSGRRSPSYEQYF. As DNA, the CDR3 is TGTGCCAGCCGTGGGACTAGCGGGAGGCGTTCCCCATCCTACGAGCAGTACTTC. V gene TRBV27 combines with J gene TRBJ2-7; TRBD2 agrees at 15 bases. The CDR3 extends over 18 amino acids. CDR1 and CDR2 from the germline V gene are MNHEY and SMNVEV (reference sequence). The trim removed 8 bases at V and 1 base at J, leaving 12 bases unmatched.

The V and J genes are TRBV28 and TRBJ2-7, with D unclear. The CDR3 has 12 amino acids. In germline, CDR1 is MDHEN, CDR2 SYDVKM. Trimming stripped 2 bases from V and 5 bases from J, with 7 bases between. The CDR3 sequence: CASSLDGDEQYF. CDR3 nucleotide sequence: TGTGCCAGCAGTTTAGACGGAGACGAGCAGTACTTC.